The present entry profiles one TCR beta chain with its context. What it binds is not known. A junction boundary mismatches the germline segment, possibly from a read error. The data were taken from a study of early T cells in non-severe SARS-CoV-2 infection. The wider study: Bulk RNA isolated from unsorted whole blood underwent sequencing; chains were not paired.

Study-level points and caveats: VDJdb matching skewed toward anti-spike CD8 responses, missing private and CD4 specificities.

Attachment of unique molecular identifiers to individual cDNA molecules was performed. TCRdb called the 5' RACE reads again in MiXCR, with one record for every CDR3 protein. The table shows 86,000 or so distinct CDR3 sequences, with 11% to 15% occurring only once. This TCR came from an adult who was a healthcare worker with PCR-confirmed SARS-CoV-2 infection or an uninfected control (not recorded which). Sequencing was performed on whole blood.

CDR3 in amino acids: CASTYGKVASENTIYF. The DNA of the CDR3 is TGTGCCTCAACGTATGGGAAGGTCGCCTCTGAAAACACCATATATTTT. This rearrangement joins TRBV30 to TRBJ1-3; no clear D. This CDR3 contains 16 residues. Germline V lookup: CDR1 GTSNPN, CDR2 SVGIG (reference sequence).